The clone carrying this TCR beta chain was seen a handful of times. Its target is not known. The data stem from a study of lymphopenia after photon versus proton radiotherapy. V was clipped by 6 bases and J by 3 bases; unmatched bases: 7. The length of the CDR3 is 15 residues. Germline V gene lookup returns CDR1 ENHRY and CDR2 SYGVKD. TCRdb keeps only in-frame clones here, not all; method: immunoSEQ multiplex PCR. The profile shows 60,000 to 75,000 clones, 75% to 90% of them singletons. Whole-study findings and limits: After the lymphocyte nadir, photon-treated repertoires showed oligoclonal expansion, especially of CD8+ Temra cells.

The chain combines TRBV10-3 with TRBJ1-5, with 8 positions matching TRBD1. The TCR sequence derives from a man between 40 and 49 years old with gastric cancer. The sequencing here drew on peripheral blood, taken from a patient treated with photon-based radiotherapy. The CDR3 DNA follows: TGTGCCATCAGCTCCGGGACAGGTGTCAATCAGCCCCAGCATTTT. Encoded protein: CAISSGTGVNQPQHF.